The 25 T cell receptor beta chains given below trace back to one sample, sequenced in a study of OX40 agonist ivuxolimab in advanced cancers. Only in-frame clones appear in the TCRdb table, and some are missing; sequencing was by immunoSEQ multiplex PCR. The sample includes approximately 70,000 clones, 90% to 95% of them seen just once. The sample in question was CD4+ or CD8+ T cells sorted from blood, obtained in a trial of the OX40 agonist ivuxolimab. These receptors originate from an adult with an advanced solid tumor such as melanoma, head and neck, liver or kidney cancer.

The rearrangement joins TRBV7-2 to TRBJ1-1, with a weak D call TRBD1 (6 bases). V gave up 1 base and J gave up 11 bases, with 17 bases separating them. This CDR3 has 14 amino acids. Germline V gives CDR1 SGHTA, CDR2 FQGNSA. Here the CDR3 DNA reads TGTGCCAGCAGCTTAGTTTCGGGGGGCGCGTTTGCTTTCTTT. It encodes CASSLVSGGAFAFF.

This chain connects TRBV18 to TRBJ2-3; D gene ambiguous. Trimming left V 4 bases short and J 5 bases short, with 7 bases between. Germline V gene sequence: CDR1 KGHSH, CDR2 LQKENI. The CDR3 covers 12 residues. The CDR3 coding sequence is TGTGCCAGCTCACGGGCGGAAGATACGCAGTATTTT. Translating gives CASSRAEDTQYF.

The chain has TRBV7-8 and TRBJ1-4; unclear D gene. V lost 4 bases and J lost 0, with 12 bases in between. Germline V gene lookup returns CDR1 SGHVS and CDR2 FQNEAQ. The CDR3 length is 16 residues. The CDR3 bases are TGTGCCAGCAGCTATATTTTAGCTCCAACTAATGAAAAACTGTTTTTT. Translated: CASSYILAPTNEKLFF.

The V call is TRBV4-1, the J call TRBJ2-2, with a weak D call TRBD2 (5 bases). The CDR3 extends over 15 amino acids. Germline assignment: CDR1 MGHRA and CDR2 YSYEKL. V was shortened by 0 bases and J by 3 bases, with 8 bases between the two germline ends. The CDR3 loop is CASSQDEGYTGELFF. In DNA form, the CDR3 reads TGCGCCAGCAGCCAAGACGAGGGATACACCGGGGAGCTGTTTTTT.

The chain carries TRBV29-1 and TRBJ2-2; D is ambiguous. The CDR3 has 12 residues. In germline, CDR1 is SQVTM, CDR2 ANQGSEA. Between the trimmed V and J ends, which lost 7 bases and 3 bases, there was a span of 9 bases. In nucleotides, the CDR3 is TGCAGCGCCCAGAGGTACACCGGGGAGCTGTTTTTT. As protein: CSAQRYTGELFF.

CDR3 amino acids: CATRAPKQGRNTEAFF. CDR3 sequence (DNA): TGTGCCACCAGGGCTCCCAAACAGGGGAGAAACACTGAAGCTTTCTTT. The rearrangement uses TRBV11-2 and TRBJ1-1, with 7 bases that match TRBD1. V was pared by 10 bases and J by 2 bases, with 16 bases of the junction left unmatched. CDR1 is SGHAT and CDR2 is FQNNGV in the germline V gene. The length of the CDR3 is 16 residues.

The chain couples TRBV9 to TRBJ2-5, with D unclear. Trimming pared 4 bases from V and 2 bases from J, leaving 15 bases between. Germline V gene data show CDR1 as SGDLS and CDR2 as YYNGEE. This CDR3 spans 15 amino acids. CDR3 in DNA: TGTGCCAGCAGCCCCATCCCTGGCCCTCAAGAGACCCAGTACTTC. This codes for CASSPIPGPQETQYF.

The V call is TRBV7-2, the J call TRBJ1-3, with a tentative D call TRBD1 (6 bases). Between the trimmed V and J ends, which lost 2 bases and 8 bases, there was a span of 16 bases. CDR3 length: 15 residues. Germline CDR1 and CDR2: SGHTA and FQGNSA. CDR3 protein: CASSLIVRGVYTIYF. CDR3 DNA: TGTGCCAGCAGCTTAATTGTCAGGGGTGTATACACCATATATTTT.

The chain uses TRBV7-2 and TRBJ1-3; D might be TRBD1 (5 bases). The CDR3 totals 16 residues. V dropped 5 bases and J dropped 3 bases, with 17 bases sitting between them. Germline V CDR1 and CDR2: SGHTA, FQGNSA. The CDR3 bases are TGTGCCAGCAGCCCCGGGGACCCCGAAGGTGGAAACACCATATATTTT. It encodes CASSPGDPEGGNTIYF.

The rearrangement joins TRBV30 to TRBJ2-1, with 9 bases identical to TRBD2. Germline CDR1 reads GTSNPN; CDR2 reads SVGIG (reference sequence). V dropped 2 bases and J dropped 12; count of bases not matched to a gene: 5. There are 12 residues in the CDR3. CDR3 nucleotide sequence: TGTGCCTGGAGTAATAGCGGGAGACGGCAGTTCTTC. Its protein is CAWSNSGRRQFF.

The chain carries TRBV15 and TRBJ2-7, with 9 bases matching TRBD1. This CDR3 spans 15 amino acids. Germline values: CDR1 LNHNV, CDR2 YYDKDF (reference sequence). V was clipped by 1 base and J by 6 bases; unmatched bases: 7. CDR3: CATSRVNRGQVEQYF. The CDR3 bases are TGTGCCACCAGCAGAGTTAACAGGGGGCAAGTCGAGCAGTACTTC. Based on the CDR3 plus reference TRBV15 and TRBJ2-7, the full variable domain is DAMVIQNPRYQVTQFGKPVTLSCSQTLNHNVMYWYQQKSSQAPKLLFHYYDKDFNNEADTPDNFQSRRPNTSFCFLDIRSPGLGDTAMYLCATSRVNRGQVEQYFGPGTRLTVT.

The chain employs TRBV13 and TRBJ2-1, with 12 nucleotides matching TRBD2. Germline values: CDR1 PRHDT, CDR2 FYEKMQ (reference sequence). J was trimmed by 9 bases and V by 5 bases; bases with no gene match: 11. The CDR3 contains 16 residues. DNA of the CDR3: TGTGCCAGCAGCCCAGCTACTAGCGGGGGGAGCGGTGAGCAGTTCTTC. It yields the protein CASSPATSGGSGEQFF.

The chain has TRBV5-1 and TRBJ2-2, with TRBD1 matching over 10 bases. CDR1 is SGHRS and CDR2 is YFSETQ in the germline V gene. Unmatched junction bases numbered 9, after V lost 7 bases and J lost 3 bases. The length of the CDR3 is 16 residues. The CDR3 nucleotides are TGCGCCAGCGACCAGGGACAGGGGAGTGACACCGGGGAGCTGTTTTTT. Its protein is CASDQGQGSDTGELFF.

V and J are TRBV29-1 and TRBJ1-2; D is unresolved. CDR1 and CDR2 from the germline V gene are SQVTM and ANQGSEA. V shed 0 bases and J shed 5 bases, with 16 bases lying between them. The CDR3 contains 15 residues. CDR3 sequence: CSVEDFGAGVYGYTF. The DNA for the CDR3 is TGCAGCGTTGAAGATTTTGGCGCTGGGGTTTATGGCTACACCTTC.

V and J are TRBV19 and TRBJ1-1; perhaps TRBD1 as D (5 bases). The CDR3 is 13 amino acids. Germline assignment: CDR1 LNHDA and CDR2 SQIVND (reference sequence). V shed 8 bases and J shed 2 bases, with 12 bases lying between them. This CDR3 is CASARVGNTEAFF. CDR3 DNA: TGTGCCAGTGCCAGGGTGGGAAACACTGAAGCTTTCTTT.

The chain uses TRBV27 and TRBJ1-6, with 9 bases matching TRBD1. V shed 3 bases and J 7 bases; nucleotides not matched to a gene: 7. Looked up from germline, CDR1 is MNHEY and CDR2 is SMNVEV (reference sequence). The length of the CDR3 is 16 residues. CDR3 sequence (DNA): TGTGCCAGCAGTTTCCGGACAGGGGAGTCGAATTCACCCCTCCACTTT. This encodes CASSFRTGESNSPLHF.

This clone was seen more than once but under ten times. The chain employs TRBV28 and TRBJ1-1, with D hard to call. The CDR3 length is 14 residues. Germline CDR1 reads MDHEN; CDR2 reads SYDVKM. The germline V and J ends were trimmed by 5 bases and 1 base, with 11 bases remaining between them. CDR3 region: CASSLQHRNTEAFF. The CDR3 DNA reads as TGTGCCAGCAGTCTGCAACACAGGAACACTGAAGCTTTCTTT.

With respect to this clone: One end of the junction varies from germline; a read error may be responsible. V usage is TRBV11-3 and J usage is TRBJ1-2; no clear D gene. Germline V CDR1 and CDR2: SGHNT, YENEEA. This CDR3 is built from 15 residues. This CDR3 is CASSLAQGLSYGYAF. For the CDR3, the DNA is TGTGCCAGCAGCTTAGCGCAAGGTCTATCCTATGGCTACGCCTTC.

This rearrangement joins TRBV30 to TRBJ1-3; no clear D gene. Trimming shortened V by 5 bases and J by 0 bases, and 5 bases separated the two germline ends. The CDR3 has 12 residues. The germline gives CDR1 GTSNPN, CDR2 SVGIG (reference sequence). The CDR3 here is CAWGFSGNTIYF. The CDR3 DNA is TGTGCCTGGGGCTTCTCTGGAAACACCATATATTTT.

The rearrangement links TRBV19 to TRBJ2-1; TRBD2 agrees at 15 bases. V lost 9 bases and J lost 11; bases outside the gene matches: 2. The CDR3 sequence is 12 residues long. Germline assignment: CDR1 LNHDA and CDR2 SQIVND (reference sequence). The CDR3 is CASGTSGRKQFF. The CDR3 nucleotides are TGTGCCAGCGGGACTAGCGGGAGGAAGCAGTTCTTC.

This chain joins TRBV5-1 and TRBJ2-7, with D perhaps TRBD2 (5 bases). Germline V CDR1 and CDR2: SGHRS, YFSETQ. Deletions cut 2 bases from V and 9 bases from J, with 27 bases between. The CDR3 has 17 residues. CDR3 DNA: TGCGCCAGCAGCTTACCTGACCAAACCTCGACGGAGGATGGGCAGTACTTC. Encoded protein: CASSLPDQTSTEDGQYF.

J is TRBJ2-5 and V is TRBV14; unclear D gene. The CDR3 has 12 amino acids. The germline gives CDR1 SGHDN, CDR2 FVKESK. Trimming pared 1 base from V and 7 bases from J, leaving 7 bases between. The CDR3 region is CASSQGSSTQYF. The CDR3 DNA follows: TGTGCCAGCAGCCAAGGTTCTTCGACCCAGTACTTC.

This chain connects TRBV19 to TRBJ1-2, with 10 bases that match TRBD1. The germline CDR1 and CDR2 sequences are LNHDA and SQIVND (reference sequence). This CDR3 has 14 amino acids. Germline trimming cut 9 bases from V and 6 bases from J; bases unmatched to any gene: 10. CDR3 nucleotides: TGTGCCAGCACATTGGACAGGGGGAGAGATGGCTACACCTTC. This codes for CASTLDRGRDGYTF. The full variable domain, its missing parts supplied by reference TRBV19 and TRBJ1-2, is DGGITQSPKYLFRKEGQNVTLSCEQNLNHDAMYWYRQDPGQGLRLIYYSQIVNDFQKGDIAEGYSVSREKKESFPLTVTSAQKNPTAFYLCASTLDRGRDGYTFGSGTRLTVV.

This clone was observed once. The rearrangement uses TRBV30 and TRBJ2-1; 11 bases line up with TRBD2. This CDR3 comprises 15 residues. V was clipped by 3 bases and J by 5 bases; unmatched bases: 6. Germline V lookup: CDR1 GTSNPN, CDR2 SVGIG (reference sequence). CDR3 region: CAWSILAGENNEQFF. The CDR3 DNA reads as TGTGCCTGGAGCATACTAGCGGGAGAGAACAATGAGCAGTTCTTC.

This clone was seen a few times. The chain employs TRBV9 and TRBJ2-2; no firm D call. CDR3 length: 13 residues. The V and J ends lost 5 bases and 1 base respectively, with 6 bases between them. Germline CDR1 and CDR2: SGDLS and YYNGEE. The CDR3 region is CASRLGNTGELFF. DNA for the CDR3: TGTGCCAGCAGATTAGGGAACACCGGGGAGCTGTTTTTT.